This is a list of T cell receptor beta chains from one sample in a study of shared clonotypes between healthy human individuals. Using immunoSEQ multiplex PCR, the repertoire was profiled, and TCRdb retains in-frame clones only, with some absent. The sample lists a few million clones; nearly 97% were seen once. The sample consisted of naive CD4+ T cells sorted from blood. These TCRs come from a man aged 18 to 30 in good health. The CDR3 runs from the conserved cysteine through the conserved F or W. The D gene is left open where the match is weak. Not every row has a clone size; where given, it reads once, few, many or a size class.

D: .
V: TRBV28
J: TRBJ1-5
size: once
CDR3: CASRIPDREYSNQPQHF
DNA: TGTGCCAGCAGGATCCCGGACAGAGAGTATAGCAATCAGCCCCAGCATTTT

D: .
V: TRBV7-8
J: TRBJ1-5
size: .
CDR3: CASSLGRGAVQPQHF
DNA: TGTGCCAGCAGCTTAGGTCGGGGGGCAGTTCAGCCCCAGCATTTT

D: .
V: TRBV6-6
J: TRBJ2-7
size: .
CDR3: CASRKGGDVSTYEQYF
DNA: TGTGCCAGCAGGAAAGGAGGGGACGTGTCAACCTACGAGCAGTACTTC

D: TRBD2
V: TRBV6-5
J: TRBJ2-1
size: .
CDR3: CASSPLAGAYNEQFF
DNA: TGTGCCAGCAGCCCCCTAGCGGGGGCCTACAATGAGCAGTTCTTC

D: .
V: TRBV10-3
J: TRBJ2-1
size: .
CDR3: CAIRRASGPKEQFF
DNA: TGTGCCATCAGGAGGGCCTCAGGTCCCAAAGAGCAGTTCTTC

D: .
V: TRBV11-2
J: TRBJ1-3
size: .
CDR3: CASSLVMGNTIYF
DNA: TGTGCCAGCAGCTTAGTAATGGGAAACACCATATATTTT

D: .
V: TRBV27
J: TRBJ1-1
size: .
CDR3: CASSRTDLMNTEAFF
DNA: TGTGCCAGCAGTCGGACAGATCTCATGAACACTGAAGCTTTCTTT

D: .
V: TRBV7-2
J: TRBJ2-3
size: .
CDR3: CASGISTDTQYF
DNA: TGTGCCAGCGGGATCAGCACAGATACGCAGTATTTT

D: .
V: TRBV9
J: TRBJ1-3
size: .
CDR3: CASSVGQGSGNTIYF
DNA: TGTGCCAGCAGCGTAGGACAAGGATCTGGAAACACCATATATTTT

D: .
V: TRBV4-3
J: TRBJ1-5
size: .
CDR3: CASSQSQGNQPQHF
DNA: TGCGCCAGCAGCCAAAGCCAGGGGAACCAGCCCCAGCATTTT

D: .
V: TRBV2
J: TRBJ1-3
size: .
CDR3: CASRNPRDTYSGNTIYF
DNA: TGTGCCAGCAGGAACCCCAGGGACACTTACTCTGGAAACACCATATATTTT

D: TRBD1
V: TRBV25-1
J: TRBJ1-2
size: .
CDR3: CASSEGQGASGTF
DNA: TGTGCCAGCAGTGAAGGACAGGGGGCCTCGGGCACCTTC

D: .
V: TRBV6-5
J: TRBJ2-6
size: .
CDR3: CASSYRGSGANVLTF
DNA: TGTGCCAGCAGTTACCGGGGGTCCGGGGCCAACGTCCTGACTTTC

D: .
V: TRBV28
J: TRBJ1-4
size: .
CDR3: CASTPPRGQAEKLFF
DNA: TGTGCCAGCACCCCCCCCCGGGGGCAGGCTGAAAAACTGTTTTTT

D: .
V: TRBV30
J: TRBJ1-5
size: .
CDR3: CAWSVLGNQPQHF
DNA: TGTGCCTGGAGTGTACTTGGTAATCAGCCCCAGCATTTT

D: TRBD1
V: TRBV27
J: TRBJ1-4
size: .
CDR3: CASRQGETNEKLFF
DNA: TGTGCCAGCAGACAGGGGGAGACCAATGAAAAACTGTTTTTT

D: TRBD2
V: TRBV30
J: TRBJ2-3
size: .
CDR3: CAWSVTSGLTDTQYF
DNA: TGTGCCTGGAGCGTAACTAGCGGGCTTACAGATACGCAGTATTTT

D: .
V: TRBV28
J: TRBJ1-4
size: .
CDR3: CASSLPGEKLFF
DNA: TGTGCCAGCAGCCTACCTGGGGAAAAACTGTTTTTT

D: .
V: TRBV5-1
J: TRBJ1-6
size: .
CDR3: CASSADGNSPLHF
DNA: TGCGCCAGCAGCGCCGACGGCAATTCACCCCTCCACTTT

D: .
V: TRBV7-2
J: TRBJ2-7
size: .
CDR3: CASSFDPSVYEQYF
DNA: TGTGCCAGCAGCTTCGACCCTTCCGTCTACGAGCAGTACTTC

D: TRBD1
V: TRBV5-1
J: TRBJ1-2
size: .
CDR3: CASRTGTGENYGYTF
DNA: TGCGCCAGCAGAACCGGGACAGGGGAGAACTATGGCTACACCTTC

D: .
V: TRBV2
J: TRBJ2-5
size: .
CDR3: CASTKEGETQYF
DNA: TGTGCCAGCACTAAGGAGGGAGAGACCCAGTACTTC

D: TRBD1
V: TRBV6-1
J: TRBJ1-1
size: few
CDR3: CASSEEQGIGTEAFF
DNA: TGTGCCAGCAGTGAAGAACAGGGGATTGGGACTGAAGCTTTCTTT

D: TRBD1
V: TRBV5-5
J: TRBJ1-6
size: .
CDR3: CASSSFTGTGNNSPLHF
DNA: TGTGCCAGCAGCTCTTTTACCGGGACAGGGAATAATTCACCCCTCCACTTT

D: TRBD1
V: TRBV2
J: TRBJ1-6
size: .
CDR3: CASSADRGNSPLHF
DNA: TGTGCCAGCAGTGCCGACAGGGGGAATTCACCCCTCCACTTT

D: .
V: TRBV28
J: TRBJ1-3
size: .
CDR3: CASSPPMRGASGNTIYF
DNA: TGTGCCAGCAGTCCCCCGATGAGGGGCGCTTCTGGAAACACCATATATTTT

D: .
V: TRBV7-2
J: TRBJ1-2
size: .
CDR3: CASSLWGAGYGYTF
DNA: TGTGCCAGCAGCTTATGGGGCGCGGGCTATGGCTACACCTTC

D: TRBD1
V: TRBV10-2
J: TRBJ1-2
size: .
CDR3: CASTNSAGGTVNTF
DNA: TGCGCCAGCACAAACTCGGCAGGGGGCACCGTCAACACCTTC

D: .
V: TRBV5-5
J: TRBJ2-1
size: .
CDR3: CASSLEADIWYNEQFF
DNA: TGTGCCAGCAGCTTGGAGGCGGACATTTGGTACAATGAGCAGTTCTTC

D: .
V: TRBV9
J: TRBJ1-6
size: .
CDR3: CASSVEPNSPLHF
DNA: TGTGCCAGCAGCGTAGAGCCTAATTCACCCCTCCACTTT

D: TRBD1
V: TRBV25-1
J: TRBJ1-4
size: .
CDR3: CASSARQGSEKLFF
DNA: TGTGCCAGCAGTGCCCGACAGGGAAGTGAAAAACTGTTTTTT

D: .
V: TRBV6-5
J: TRBJ1-1
size: .
CDR3: CASSYSGGRAFF
DNA: TGTGCCAGCAGTTACTCCGGGGGGAGAGCTTTCTTT

D: .
V: TRBV10-3
J: TRBJ2-5
size: .
CDR3: CATKGGVGETQYF
DNA: TGTGCCACCAAAGGAGGGGTGGGAGAGACCCAGTACTTC

D: .
V: TRBV5-1
J: TRBJ2-1
size: .
CDR3: CASSVYNNNEQFF
DNA: TGCGCCAGCAGCGTCTACAATAACAATGAGCAGTTCTTC

D: .
V: TRBV2
J: TRBJ2-4
size: .
CDR3: CASTKGENIQYF
DNA: TGTGCCAGCACCAAGGGCGAAAACATTCAGTACTTC

D: TRBD1
V: TRBV5-4
J: TRBJ2-5
size: .
CDR3: CASSLTGTGSRETQYF
DNA: TGTGCCAGCAGCTTAACCGGGACAGGGAGTCGCGAGACCCAGTACTTC

D: .
V: TRBV2
J: TRBJ2-2
size: .
CDR3: CASSVGGTTGELFF
DNA: TGTGCCAGCAGTGTAGGGGGAACGACCGGGGAGCTGTTTTTT

D: .
V: TRBV11-3
J: TRBJ2-2
size: .
CDR3: CASSFHRTGELFF
DNA: TGTGCCAGCAGCTTTCACAGGACCGGGGAGCTGTTTTTT

D: .
V: TRBV6-4
J: TRBJ2-2
size: .
CDR3: CATRQQGDTGELFF
DNA: TGTGCCACCAGGCAACAGGGAGACACCGGGGAGCTGTTTTTT

D: TRBD1
V: TRBV28
J: TRBJ1-6
size: .
CDR3: CASSTTGAPLGNSPLHF
DNA: TGTGCCAGCAGTACGACAGGGGCTCCATTGGGAAATTCACCCCTCCACTTT